The entry that follows covers one T cell receptor (beta chain) sequence. The antigen is unknown. The PCR made use of 60 Vbeta and 13 Jbeta primers. Profiled with immunoSEQ multiplex PCR; TCRdb holds only in-frame clones, not every one. Here the sample spans 130,000 or so clones, around 84% being singletons. These data are taken from a study of cytomegalovirus exposure and HLA in healthy donors. Study-wide results and limits: According to an earlier analysis, most TCR beta V segments yielded productive rearrangements about 87% or about 30% of the time.

Germline CDR1 reads SGHRS; CDR2 reads YFSETQ. The CDR3 runs to 15 residues. V was cut by 1 base and J by 3 bases, with 8 bases left in between. The receptor comes from a woman aged 18-30 years in good health and CMV-seropositive. This chain connects TRBV5-1 to TRBJ2-6, with D unclear. Sequencing was done on a sample of PBMCs. This CDR3 reads CASSLSPGGANVLTF. The DNA of the CDR3 is TGCGCCAGCAGCTTGTCGCCAGGTGGGGCCAACGTCCTGACTTTC.